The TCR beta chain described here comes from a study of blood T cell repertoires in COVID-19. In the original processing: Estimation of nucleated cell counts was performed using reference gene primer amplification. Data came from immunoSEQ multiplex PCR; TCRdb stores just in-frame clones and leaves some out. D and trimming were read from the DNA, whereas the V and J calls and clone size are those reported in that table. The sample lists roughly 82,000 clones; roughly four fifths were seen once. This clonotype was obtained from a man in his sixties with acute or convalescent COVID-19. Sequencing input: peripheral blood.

In DNA form, the CDR3 reads TGTGCCAGCAGGGCGGTGAACACTGAAGCTTTCTTT. Translating gives CASRAVNTEAFF. The rearrangement joins TRBV7-2 to TRBJ1-1; D unresolved. Germline CDR1 reads SGHTA; CDR2 reads FQGNSA. V was cut by 6 bases and J by 0 bases, with 5 bases left in between. The CDR3 totals 12 residues.